One and the same sample provided the 25 T cell receptor beta chains below, sequenced in a study of blood T cell repertoires in COVID-19. Only in-frame clones appear in the TCRdb table, and some are missing; sequencing was by immunoSEQ multiplex PCR. The sample shows more than 95,000 clones, about 80% of them seen only once. The sample comprised peripheral blood. These receptors originate from a woman in her 70s with acute or convalescent COVID-19.

This clone has only one observation. The chain couples TRBV29-1 to TRBJ1-2, with 7 positions matching TRBD1. Germline trimming cut 4 bases from V and 7 bases from J; bases unmatched to any gene: 9. The CDR3 is made up of 13 amino acids. Germline lookup yields CDR1 SQVTM and CDR2 ANQGSEA. CDR3 coding DNA: TGCAGCGTTGGACAGGGTCAACTTGTTGGCTACACCTTC. Its translation is CSVGQGQLVGYTF. The full variable domain, with the rest looked up from reference TRBV29-1 and TRBJ1-2, is SAVISQKPSRDICQRGTSLTIQCQVDSQVTMMFWYRQQPGQSLTLIATANQGSEATYESGFVIDKFPISRPNLTFSTLTVSNMSPEDSSIYLCSVGQGQLVGYTFGSGTRLTVV.

The gene calls are TRBV5-6 and TRBJ2-2; D might be TRBD1 (6 bases). CDR3 length: 15 amino acids. CDR1 and CDR2 (germline): SGHDT, YYEEEE. Trimming took 1 base from V and 7 from J, leaving 14 bases between them. For the CDR3, the DNA is TGTGCCAGCAGCTTGACCCAGGGGAGTCACGGGGAGCTGTTTTTT. It codes for CASSLTQGSHGELFF.

The gene calls are TRBV4-2 and TRBJ2-2; 7 nucleotides match TRBD1. V shed 1 base, J shed 1 base, and the junction held 0 bases outside the gene matches. Germline CDR1 LGHNA, CDR2 YNFKEQ. The length of the CDR3 is 15 residues. CDR3 nucleotides: TGTGCCAGCAGCCAAGGACAGGGGAACACCGGGGAGCTGTTTTTT. As protein: CASSQGQGNTGELFF.

This clone has more than one count but fewer than ten. The CDR3 here is CASSTDQQGRGYTF. The CDR3 nucleotides are TGTGCCAGCAGCACGGATCAACAGGGACGTGGCTACACCTTC. The V call is TRBV7-8, the J call TRBJ1-2, with D maybe TRBD1 (6 bases). V lost 5 bases to trimming and J lost 7 bases, with 17 bases between them. Germline CDR1 and CDR2: SGHVS and FQNEAQ. The CDR3 has 14 amino acids.

This chain links TRBV29-1 with TRBJ2-7; D unclear. Deletions cut 6 bases from V and 6 bases from J, with 21 bases between. This CDR3 is built from 14 residues. Germline loops: CDR1 SQVTM, CDR2 ANQGSEA. CDR3 in DNA: TGCAGCGTAGGTAGTGGAGTACGACGGTCCGAGCAGTACTTC. It yields the protein CSVGSGVRRSEQYF.

The gene calls are TRBV10-1 and TRBJ2-2; no firm D call. Germline CDR1 reads WNHNN; CDR2 reads SYGVQD (reference sequence). The V end lost 4 bases, the J end lost 1 base, and 7 bases lay between the germline ends. The CDR3 has 14 residues. In nucleotides, the CDR3 is TGCGCCAGCAGTGGGAGTAAGAACACCGGGGAGCTGTTTTTT. It encodes CASSGSKNTGELFF.

V usage is TRBV19 and J usage is TRBJ1-1, with TRBD1 as a possible D gene (5 bases). Trimming took off 1 base at V and 5 bases at J, with 14 bases between the two ends. CDR1 is LNHDA and CDR2 is SQIVND in the germline V gene (reference sequence). This CDR3 is 15 amino acids long. In DNA, the CDR3 is TGTGCCAGTAGTATAGTTGCAGGGAAAGATACTGAAGCTTTCTTT. Encoded protein: CASSIVAGKDTEAFF.

The chain combines TRBV7-2 with TRBJ2-7, with D perhaps TRBD2 (5 bases). Between the trimmed V and J ends, which lost 4 bases and 0 bases, there was a span of 10 bases. The CDR3 extends over 14 amino acids. Germline V gene data show CDR1 as SGHTA and CDR2 as FQGNSA. CDR3 protein: CASSWRLISYEQYF. CDR3 coding DNA: TGTGCCAGCAGCTGGAGGCTTATCTCCTACGAGCAGTACTTC.

This clone occurred a few times. The chain uses TRBV28 and TRBJ2-7, with 12 bases fitting TRBD2. The CDR3 spans 14 residues. The germline CDR1 and CDR2 sequences are MDHEN and SYDVKM. This CDR3 reads CAWGLAGGHGEQYF. DNA of the CDR3: TGTGCTTGGGGCCTAGCGGGGGGGCACGGCGAGCAGTACTTC. The full variable domain, completed using reference TRBV28 and TRBJ2-7, is DVKVTQSSRYLVKRTGEKVFLECVQDMDHENMFWYRQDPGLGLRLIYFSYDVKMKEKGDIPEGYSVSREKKERFSLILESASTNQTSMYLCAWGLAGGHGEQYFGPGTRLTVT.

V usage is TRBV11-3 and J usage is TRBJ2-6, with 14 bases lining up with TRBD2. Per the germline V gene, CDR1 is SGHNT and CDR2 is YENEEA. V was clipped by 4 bases and J by 3 bases; unmatched bases: 8. The CDR3 has 19 residues. CDR3: CASSSTTSGGAVGANVLTF. CDR3 DNA sequence: TGTGCCAGCAGCTCGACGACTAGCGGGGGGGCAGTTGGGGCCAACGTCCTGACTTTC.

V is TRBV5-1 and J is TRBJ2-6; 7 bases are a match to TRBD1. The junction had 5 bases not matched to a gene; V was cut back by 7 bases and J by 1 base. The germline gives CDR1 SGHRS, CDR2 YFSETQ. The CDR3 has 15 residues. The CDR3 loop is CASGTVHSGANVLTF. DNA of the CDR3: TGCGCCAGCGGGACAGTGCATTCTGGGGCCAACGTCCTGACTTTC.

The chain couples TRBV27 to TRBJ1-6; D remains ambiguous. V was trimmed by 3 bases and J by 7 bases, leaving 7 bases between them. The CDR3 extends over 13 amino acids. Germline loops: CDR1 MNHEY, CDR2 SMNVEV (reference sequence). The CDR3 region has the DNA TGTGCCAGCAGTTTCTCAGAAAATTCACCCCTCCACTTT. Its protein product is CASSFSENSPLHF.

This clone came up a few times. This chain uses TRBV7-2 with TRBJ1-1; tentative D call: TRBD1 (5 bases). Germline assignment: CDR1 SGHTA and CDR2 FQGNSA. Trimming took 4 bases from V and 4 from J, leaving 13 bases between them. CDR3 length: 14 amino acids. CDR3 nucleotide sequence: TGTGCCAGCAGCTCTCCGGGGGGAGGCACTGAAGCTTTCTTT. It yields the protein CASSSPGGGTEAFF.

Points on this clone: The sample carries other DNA sequences with the same CDR3. The rearrangement uses TRBV2 and TRBJ2-5; weak D call: TRBD1 (7 bases). V was trimmed by 5 bases and J by 5 bases, leaving 12 bases between them. Per germline, CDR1 SNHLY and CDR2 FYNNEI. This CDR3 region has 13 residues. CDR3 amino acids: CASSRDSGETQYF. Written as DNA, the CDR3 is TGTGCCAGCAGTCGGGACAGCGGGGAGACCCAGTACTTC. The variable domain in full, with the rest retrieved from reference TRBV2 and TRBJ2-5, is EPEVTQTPSHQVTQMGQEVILRCVPISNHLYFYWYRQILGQKVEFLVSFYNNEISEKSEIFDDQFSVERPDGSNFTLKIRSTKLEDSAMYFCASSRDSGETQYFGPGTRLLVL.

The CDR3 sequence is CAISRGQVNTEAFF. The CDR3 DNA follows: TGTGCCATCAGTCGTGGACAGGTGAACACTGAAGCTTTCTTT. The chain employs TRBV10-3 and TRBJ1-1, with 7 positions matching TRBD1. V lost 5 bases and J lost 0; bases outside the gene matches: 3. Germline-derived CDR1 and CDR2 are ENHRY and SYGVKD. This CDR3 contains 14 residues.

CDR3: CASSQAGVTGMEKLFF. CDR3 DNA: TGTGCCAGCAGCCAAGCCGGAGTGACAGGGATGGAAAAACTGTTTTTT. This chain links TRBV3-1 (or the pseudogene TRBV3-2) with TRBJ1-4, with TRBD1 matching 7 bases. The junction had 10 bases not matched to a gene; V was cut back by 1 base and J by 8 bases. The CDR3 spans 16 residues. The germline CDR1 and CDR2 sequences are LGHDT and YNNKEL (reference sequence).

This clone has more than one count but fewer than ten. The chain joins TRBV27 to TRBJ1-2; 7 nucleotides align to TRBD1. Germline lookup yields CDR1 MNHEY and CDR2 SMNVEV (reference sequence). This CDR3 comprises 16 residues. Trimming at V came to 7 bases and at J to 2 bases, leaving 13 bases not matched to a gene. The CDR3 here is CASKRQGDPENYGYTF. Written as DNA, the CDR3 is TGTGCCAGCAAGAGGCAGGGGGATCCTGAAAACTATGGCTACACCTTC.

The V gene is TRBV19, the J gene TRBJ2-7, with D possibly being TRBD1 (5 bases). The V gene lost 5 bases and the J gene lost 0 bases, with 17 bases spanning the gap. The CDR3 runs to 16 residues. Germline-derived CDR1 and CDR2 are LNHDA and SQIVND (reference sequence). The CDR3 coding sequence is TGTGCCAGTAGTTTCTCCCCTGACAGATTCTCCTACGAGCAGTACTTC. Translated: CASSFSPDRFSYEQYF.

The chain joins TRBV7-8 to TRBJ2-1; D might be TRBD2 (6 bases). The V end lost 5 bases, the J end lost 7 bases, and 15 bases lay between the germline ends. Germline values: CDR1 SGHVS, CDR2 FQNEAQ. The CDR3 consists of 14 residues. DNA of the CDR3: TGTGCCAGCAGCCAGCAGGACGGAGGGAATGAGCAGTTCTTC. Translated, it gives CASSQQDGGNEQFF.

The chain employs TRBV4-3 and TRBJ2-5, with 7 bases matching TRBD1. V trimming: 6 bases; J trimming: 5 bases; junction bases outside the gene matches: 9. CDR1 is LGHNA and CDR2 is YSLEER in the germline V gene. The CDR3 is 14 amino acids. This CDR3 is CASSQLNRGETQYF. The CDR3 coding sequence is TGCGCCAGCAGTCAATTGAACAGGGGCGAGACCCAGTACTTC.

V gene TRBV11-2 combines with J gene TRBJ2-3; TRBD2 matches at 8 bases. Unmatched junction bases numbered 2, after V lost 3 bases and J lost 0 bases. CDR1 and CDR2 from the germline V gene are SGHAT and FQNNGV. This CDR3 is 15 amino acids long. This CDR3 is CASSLRGASTDTQYF. CDR3 nucleotide sequence: TGTGCCAGCAGCTTGCGGGGGGCCAGCACAGATACGCAGTATTTT.

This chain connects TRBV7-2 to TRBJ1-5; the D gene is possibly TRBD1 (5 bases). CDR3 length: 15 amino acids. V gave up 5 bases and J gave up 2 bases, with 13 bases separating them. CDR1 SGHTA and CDR2 FQGNSA come from the germline V gene. The CDR3 DNA is TGTGCCAGCAGCATACGGGGAGGGGGCAATCAGCCCCAGCATTTT. Translating it yields CASSIRGGGNQPQHF.

The gene calls are TRBV5-1 and TRBJ1-1; tentatively, D is TRBD1 (5 bases). The V gene's germline CDR1 is SGHRS and CDR2 YFSETQ. The length of the CDR3 is 13 residues. V gave up 4 bases and J gave up 4 bases, with 11 bases separating them. CDR3 nucleotides: TGCGCCAGCAGCCCCCCGGGGGGCACTGAAGCTTTCTTT. Its protein product is CASSPPGGTEAFF.

The rearrangement links TRBV14 to TRBJ2-2; D might be TRBD2 (5 bases). The length of the CDR3 is 14 residues. V lost 1 base, J lost 10 bases, and 13 bases lay in between. Looked up from germline, CDR1 is SGHDN and CDR2 is FVKESK. The CDR3 loop is CASSQGGLVSELFF. CDR3 bases: TGTGCCAGCAGCCAAGGAGGGCTTGTGTCGGAGCTGTTTTTT.

V and J are TRBV3-1 (or the pseudogene TRBV3-2) and TRBJ1-1; possible D gene TRBD1, 6 bases. The CDR3 is 11 residues long. CDR1 LGHDT and CDR2 YNNKEL come from the germline V gene (reference sequence). V was trimmed by 6 bases and J by 10 bases, leaving 12 bases between them. CDR3 region: CASSPGVVAFF. The CDR3 DNA sequence: TGTGCCAGCAGTCCAGGGGTTGTAGCTTTCTTT.